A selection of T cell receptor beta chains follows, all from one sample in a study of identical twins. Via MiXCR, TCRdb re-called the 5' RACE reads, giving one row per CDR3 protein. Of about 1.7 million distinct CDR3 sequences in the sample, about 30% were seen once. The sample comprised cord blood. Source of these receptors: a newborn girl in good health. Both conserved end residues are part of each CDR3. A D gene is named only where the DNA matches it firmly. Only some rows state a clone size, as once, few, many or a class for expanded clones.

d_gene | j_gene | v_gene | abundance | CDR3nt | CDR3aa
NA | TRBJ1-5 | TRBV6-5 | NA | TGTGCCAGCAGGTACCCAGGTCCACTGGAGGCTCAGCCCCAGCATTTT | CASRYPGPLEAQPQHF
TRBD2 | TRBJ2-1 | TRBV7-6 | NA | TGTGCCAGCAGCTACCCTGGACTAGCGGGAAACAATGAGCAGTTCTTC | CASSYPGLAGNNEQFF
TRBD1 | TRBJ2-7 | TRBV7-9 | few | TGTGCCGTCCGAGGGACAGACTCCTACGAGCAGTACTTC | CAVRGTDSYEQYF
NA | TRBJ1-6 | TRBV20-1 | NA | TGCAGTGCTAGTGGGATGGGGTATAATTCACCCCTCCACTTT | CSASGMGYNSPLHF
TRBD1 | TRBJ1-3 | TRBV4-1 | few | TGCGCCAGCAGCTACGGACAGGGGGCTTATGGAAACACCATATATTTT | CASSYGQGAYGNTIYF
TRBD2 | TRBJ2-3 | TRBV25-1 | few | TGTGCCAGCAGTGTCCGGACTAGCGGGAAAACAGATACGCAGTATTTT | CASSVRTSGKTDTQYF
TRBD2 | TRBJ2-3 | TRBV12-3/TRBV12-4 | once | TGTGCCAGCAGTCCCCGACTAGCACCTAGCACAGATGCGCAGTATTTT | CASSPRLAPSTDAQYF
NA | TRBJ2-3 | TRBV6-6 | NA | TGTGCCAGCACCAAGATGCAGGGAGAAGGGGTCACAGATACGCAGTATTTT | CASTKMQGEGVTDTQYF
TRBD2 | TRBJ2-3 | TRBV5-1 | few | TGCGCCAGCAGCGCTAGCGGATATAGCACAGATACGCAGTATTTT | CASSASGYSTDTQYF
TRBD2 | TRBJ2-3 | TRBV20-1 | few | TGCAGTGCCCCTTCTAGCGGGAGGTATCCCGATACGCAGTATTTT | CSAPSSGRYPDTQYF
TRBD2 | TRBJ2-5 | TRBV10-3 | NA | TGTGCCATCGGGGCGGGGGGTCCGGAGACCCAGTACTTC | CAIGAGGPETQYF
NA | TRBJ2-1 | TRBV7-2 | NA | TGTGCCAGCAGCTTAGCAGGGACTCTAGACAATGAGCAGTTCTTC | CASSLAGTLDNEQFF
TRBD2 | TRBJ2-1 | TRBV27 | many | TGTGCCAGCAGTTTATCTAGCGGGAATGAGCAGTTCTTC | CASSLSSGNEQFF
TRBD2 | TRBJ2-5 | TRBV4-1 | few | TGCGCCAGCAGCCAAGATACGTGGGGGGGTGTCAATGAGCAGTACTTC | CASSQDTWGGVNEQYF
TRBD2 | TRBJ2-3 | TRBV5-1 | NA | TGCGCCAGCAGCGCCGGACTAGCGGGAGTCTCAGATACGCAGTATTTT | CASSAGLAGVSDTQYF
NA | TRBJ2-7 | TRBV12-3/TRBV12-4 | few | TGTGCCAGCAGTTTTGAGACAGTTCCCTACGAGCAGTACTTC | CASSFETVPYEQYF
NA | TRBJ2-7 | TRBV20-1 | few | TGCAGTGCTAGAGATTCCCTCAGTGGGTTGGCCTACGAGCAGTACTTC | CSARDSLSGLAYEQYF
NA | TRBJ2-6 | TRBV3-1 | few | TGTGCCAGCAGCCAAGGCTCGGCTGGGGCCAACGTCCTGACTTTC | CASSQGSAGANVLTF
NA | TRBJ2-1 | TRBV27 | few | TGTGCCAGCAGTTTAAGGGCATTCCAGTACAATGAGCAGTTCTTC | CASSLRAFQYNEQFF
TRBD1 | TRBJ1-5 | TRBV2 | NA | TGTGCCAGCAGTGACCCACTTCGGAGAAGAGGGGGCTATCAGCCCCAGCATTTT | CASSDPLRRRGGYQPQHF
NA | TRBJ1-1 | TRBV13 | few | TGTGCCAGCAGCGCTCGGGACGGAACCATGAACACTGAAGCTTTCTTT | CASSARDGTMNTEAFF
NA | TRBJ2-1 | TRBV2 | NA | TGTGCCAGCAGCCATTTATCCGGGACGCCTTACAATGAGCAGTTCTTC | CASSHLSGTPYNEQFF
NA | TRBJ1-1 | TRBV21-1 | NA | TGTGCCAGCAGCAAAGGGGGGGGGACAGGGGTGAACACTGAAGCTTTCTTT | CASSKGGGTGVNTEAFF
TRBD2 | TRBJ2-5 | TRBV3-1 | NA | TGTGCCAGCAGCCCAAGGGGAGCCGGGAGGGAGACCCTGTACTTC | CASSPRGAGRETLYF
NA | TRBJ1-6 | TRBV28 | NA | TGTGCCAGCAGTTTCGCCAACAAATATAATTCACCCCTCCACTTT | CASSFANKYNSPLHF
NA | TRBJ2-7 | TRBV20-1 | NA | TGCAGTGCTAGTTATCACAGCAGCTACGAGCAGTACTTC | CSASYHSSYEQYF